This is a list of T cell receptor beta chains from one sample in a study of PD-L1 blockade in urothelial cancer. Generated by immunoSEQ multiplex PCR, the TCRdb table keeps only in-frame clones and is missing some. This table holds approximately 47,000 clones, approximately 78% found once. The sequencing used PBMCs, collected around atezolizumab (anti-PD-L1) treatment. The receptors were gathered from a man aged 50-59 years with urothelial cancer. CDR3s include the opening cysteine and the closing phenylalanine or tryptophan. The D gene is left open where the match is weak. The listing skips clone size in some rows; elsewhere it reads once, few, many or a size class.

>NA|TRBV15|NA|TRBJ2-2
CATESQANTGELFF
TGTGCCACCGAGAGCCAGGCGAACACCGGGGAGCTGTTTTTT
>NA|TRBV5-1|TRBD2|TRBJ2-5
CASSLALAGESETQYF
TGCGCCAGCAGCTTGGCCCTAGCGGGAGAGTCTGAGACCCAGTACTTC
>NA|TRBV5-1|TRBD2|TRBJ2-5
CATLVSGRAGETQYF
TGCGCCACCCTAGTCAGCGGGAGGGCCGGCGAGACCCAGTACTTC
>once|TRBV25-1|NA|TRBJ1-2
CASSEVGGLGYTF
TGTGCCAGCAGTGAAGTGGGGGGTCTTGGCTACACCTTC
>NA|TRBV30|NA|TRBJ2-7
CAWSVTRLASYEQYF
TGTGCCTGGAGTGTAACTAGGCTAGCCTCCTACGAGCAGTACTTC
>NA|TRBV5-1|NA|TRBJ1-1
CASTFPDRNTEAFF
TGCGCCAGCACCTTTCCAGACAGGAACACTGAAGCTTTCTTT
>NA|TRBV29-1|TRBD1|TRBJ1-5
CSASEGQGNQPQHF
TGCAGTGCATCCGAGGGACAGGGGAATCAGCCCCAGCATTTT
>NA|TRBV30|NA|TRBJ1-3
CASKDPGISGNAIYF
TGTGCCTCCAAAGACCCAGGGATCTCTGGAAACGCCATATATTTT
>NA|TRBV4-2|TRBD2|TRBJ2-1
CASSHGGSGVEQFF
TGTGCCAGCAGCCACGGGGGTAGCGGGGTGGAGCAGTTCTTC
>NA|TRBV7-6|NA|TRBJ2-3
CASSPLGGTSTDTQYF
TGTGCCAGCAGCCCATTAGGGGGTACTAGCACAGATACGCAGTATTTT
>NA|TRBV23-1|NA|TRBJ2-5
CASSPGLTETQYF
TGCGCCAGCAGTCCCGGACTTACAGAGACCCAGTACTTC
>NA|TRBV7-3|TRBD1|TRBJ2-5
CASSMDRAETQYF
TGTGCCAGCAGCATGGACAGGGCAGAGACCCAGTACTTC
>few|TRBV5-1|NA|TRBJ1-3
CASIGGPGNTIYF
TGCGCCAGCATAGGTGGGCCCGGAAACACCATATATTTT
>few|TRBV4-1|TRBD1|TRBJ2-3
CASSQNDRGPDTQYF
TGCGCCAGCAGCCAAAATGACAGGGGGCCAGATACGCAGTATTTT
>medium-sized|TRBV9|NA|TRBJ1-1
CASSLTGANTEAFF
TGTGCCAGCAGCCTGACAGGCGCCAACACTGAAGCTTTCTTT
>NA|TRBV19|NA|TRBJ2-1
CASSIEGTLYNEQFF
TGTGCCAGTAGTATTGAGGGCACCTTGTACAATGAGCAGTTCTTC